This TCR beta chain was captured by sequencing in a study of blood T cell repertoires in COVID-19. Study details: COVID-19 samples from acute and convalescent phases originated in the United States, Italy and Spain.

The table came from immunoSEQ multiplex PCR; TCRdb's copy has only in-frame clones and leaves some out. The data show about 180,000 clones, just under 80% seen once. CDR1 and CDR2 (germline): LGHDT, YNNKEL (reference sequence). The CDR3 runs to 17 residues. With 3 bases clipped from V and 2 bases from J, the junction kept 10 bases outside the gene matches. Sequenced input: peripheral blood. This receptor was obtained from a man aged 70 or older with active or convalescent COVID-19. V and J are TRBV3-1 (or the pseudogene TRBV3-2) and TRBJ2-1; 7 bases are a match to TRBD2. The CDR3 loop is CASSQNLAAGTYNEQFF. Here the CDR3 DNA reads TGTGCCAGCAGCCAGAACCTAGCGGCCGGCACCTACAATGAGCAGTTCTTC.